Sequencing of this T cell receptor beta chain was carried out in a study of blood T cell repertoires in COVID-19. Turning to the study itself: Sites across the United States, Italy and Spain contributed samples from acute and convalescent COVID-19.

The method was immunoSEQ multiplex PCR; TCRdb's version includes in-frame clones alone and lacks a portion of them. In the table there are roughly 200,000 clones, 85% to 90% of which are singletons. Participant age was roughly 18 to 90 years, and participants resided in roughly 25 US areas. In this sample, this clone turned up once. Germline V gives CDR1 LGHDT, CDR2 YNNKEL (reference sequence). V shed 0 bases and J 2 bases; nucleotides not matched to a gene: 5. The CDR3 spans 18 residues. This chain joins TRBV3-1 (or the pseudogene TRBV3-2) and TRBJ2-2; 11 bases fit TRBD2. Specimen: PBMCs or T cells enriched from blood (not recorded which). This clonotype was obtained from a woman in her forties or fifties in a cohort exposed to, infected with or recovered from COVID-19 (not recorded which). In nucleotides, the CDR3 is TGTGCCAGCAGCCAAGATCGGGGACTAGCGGTCAACACCGGGGAGCTGTTTTTT. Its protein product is CASSQDRGLAVNTGELFF.